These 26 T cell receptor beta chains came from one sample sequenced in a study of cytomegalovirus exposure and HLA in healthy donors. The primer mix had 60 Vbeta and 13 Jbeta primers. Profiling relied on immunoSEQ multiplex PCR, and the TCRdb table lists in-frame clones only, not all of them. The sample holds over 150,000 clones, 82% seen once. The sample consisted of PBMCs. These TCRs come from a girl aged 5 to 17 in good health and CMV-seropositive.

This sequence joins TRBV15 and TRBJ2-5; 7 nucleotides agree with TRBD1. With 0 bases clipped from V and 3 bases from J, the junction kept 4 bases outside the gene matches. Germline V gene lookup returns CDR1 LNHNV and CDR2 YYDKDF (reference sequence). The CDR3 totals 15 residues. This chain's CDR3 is CATSRDRDREETQYF. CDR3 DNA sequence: TGTGCCACCAGCAGAGATCGCGACAGGGAAGAGACCCAGTACTTC. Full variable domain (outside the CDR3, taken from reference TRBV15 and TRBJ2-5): DAMVIQNPRYQVTQFGKPVTLSCSQTLNHNVMYWYQQKSSQAPKLLFHYYDKDFNNEADTPDNFQSRRPNTSFCFLDIRSPGLGDTAMYLCATSRDRDREETQYFGPGTRLLVL.

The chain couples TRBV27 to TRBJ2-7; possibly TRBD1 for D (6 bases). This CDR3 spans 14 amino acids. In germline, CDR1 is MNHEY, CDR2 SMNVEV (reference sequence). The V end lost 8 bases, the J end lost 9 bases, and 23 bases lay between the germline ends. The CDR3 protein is CASPKRGNRDRQYF. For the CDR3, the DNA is TGTGCCAGCCCTAAACGGGGAAACAGGGATCGGCAGTACTTC.

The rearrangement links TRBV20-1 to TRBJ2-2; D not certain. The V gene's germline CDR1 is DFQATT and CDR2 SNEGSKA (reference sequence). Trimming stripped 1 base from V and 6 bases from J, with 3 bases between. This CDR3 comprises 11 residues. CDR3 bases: TGCAGTGCTAGAGGCGCCGGGGAGCTGTTTTTT. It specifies CSARGAGELFF.

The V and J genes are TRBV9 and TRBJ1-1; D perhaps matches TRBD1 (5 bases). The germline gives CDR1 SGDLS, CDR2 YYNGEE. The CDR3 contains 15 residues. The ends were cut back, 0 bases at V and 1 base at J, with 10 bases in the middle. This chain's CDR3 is CASSVGRGRNTEAFF. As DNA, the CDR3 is TGTGCCAGCAGCGTAGGGAGGGGCAGGAACACTGAAGCTTTCTTT.

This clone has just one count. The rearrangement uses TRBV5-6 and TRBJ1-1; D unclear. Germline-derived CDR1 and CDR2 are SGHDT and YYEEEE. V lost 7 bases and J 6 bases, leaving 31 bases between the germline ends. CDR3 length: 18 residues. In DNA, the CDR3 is TGTGCCAGCCTCGGGAGGGTTTCCATTGTAGGATCGGCGGCTGAAGCTTTCTTT. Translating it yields CASLGRVSIVGSAAEAFF.

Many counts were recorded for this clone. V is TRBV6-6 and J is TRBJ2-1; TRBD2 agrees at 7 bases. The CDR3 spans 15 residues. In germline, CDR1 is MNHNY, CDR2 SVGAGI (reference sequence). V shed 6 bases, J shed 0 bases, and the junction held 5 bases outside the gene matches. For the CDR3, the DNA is TGTGCCAGCAGATGGGGAGGGTACTCCTACAATGAGCAGTTCTTC. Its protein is CASRWGGYSYNEQFF.

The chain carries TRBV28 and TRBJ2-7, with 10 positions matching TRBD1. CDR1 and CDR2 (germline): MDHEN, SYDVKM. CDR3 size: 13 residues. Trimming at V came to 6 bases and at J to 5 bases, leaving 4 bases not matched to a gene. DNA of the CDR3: TGTGCCAGCAGAGGGACAGGGGTCCACGAGCAGTACTTC. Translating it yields CASRGTGVHEQYF.

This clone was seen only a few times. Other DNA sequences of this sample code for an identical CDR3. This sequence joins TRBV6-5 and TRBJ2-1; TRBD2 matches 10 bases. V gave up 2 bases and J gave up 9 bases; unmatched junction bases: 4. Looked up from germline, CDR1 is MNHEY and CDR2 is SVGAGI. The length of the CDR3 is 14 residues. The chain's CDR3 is CASSYGPSGSEQFF. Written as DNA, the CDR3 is TGTGCCAGCAGTTACGGGCCTAGCGGGAGTGAGCAGTTCTTC.

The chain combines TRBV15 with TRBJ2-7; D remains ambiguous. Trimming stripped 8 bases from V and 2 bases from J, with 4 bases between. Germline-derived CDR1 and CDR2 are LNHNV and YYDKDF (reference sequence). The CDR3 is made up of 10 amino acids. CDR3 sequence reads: CATRAYEQYF. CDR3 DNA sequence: TGTGCCACCCGTGCCTACGAGCAGTACTTC.

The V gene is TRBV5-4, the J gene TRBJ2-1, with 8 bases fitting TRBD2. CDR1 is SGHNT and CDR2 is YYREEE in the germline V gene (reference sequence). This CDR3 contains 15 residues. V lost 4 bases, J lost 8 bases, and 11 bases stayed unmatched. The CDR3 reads CASSPGLAGVDEQFF. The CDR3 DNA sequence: TGTGCCAGCAGCCCTGGACTAGCAGGGGTCGATGAGCAGTTCTTC.

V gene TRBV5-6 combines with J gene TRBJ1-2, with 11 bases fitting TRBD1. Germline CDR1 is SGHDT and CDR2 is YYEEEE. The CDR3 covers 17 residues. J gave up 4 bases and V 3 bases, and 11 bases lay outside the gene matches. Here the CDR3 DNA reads TGTGCCAGCAGCTCCCAGGATGGGGACAGGGGGTTCTATGGCTACACCTTC. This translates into CASSSQDGDRGFYGYTF.

The CDR3 DNA reads as TGTGCCAGCAGCCGGCTCGGAGGCACTGAAGCTTTCTTT. It translates to CASSRLGGTEAFF. This chain joins TRBV11-3 and TRBJ1-1; D gene uncertain. V shed 5 bases and J shed 4 bases, with 11 bases lying between them. The CDR3 is 13 amino acids. Looked up from germline, CDR1 is SGHNT and CDR2 is YENEEA.

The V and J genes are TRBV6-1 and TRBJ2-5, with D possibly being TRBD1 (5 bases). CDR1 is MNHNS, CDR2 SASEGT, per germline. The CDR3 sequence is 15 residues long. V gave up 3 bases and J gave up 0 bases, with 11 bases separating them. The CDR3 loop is CASSEKTAYQETQYF. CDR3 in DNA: TGTGCCAGCAGTGAGAAGACAGCGTACCAAGAGACCCAGTACTTC.

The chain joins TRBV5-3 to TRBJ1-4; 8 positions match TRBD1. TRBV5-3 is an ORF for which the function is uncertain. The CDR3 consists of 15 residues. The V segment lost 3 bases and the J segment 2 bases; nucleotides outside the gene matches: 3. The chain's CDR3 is CARSSTGETNEKLFF. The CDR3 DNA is TGTGCCAGAAGCTCGACAGGGGAGACTAATGAAAAACTGTTTTTT.

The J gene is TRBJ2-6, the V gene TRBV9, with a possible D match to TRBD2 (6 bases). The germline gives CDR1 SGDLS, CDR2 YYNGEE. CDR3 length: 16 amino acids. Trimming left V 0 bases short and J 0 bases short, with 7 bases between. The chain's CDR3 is CASSVVGGSGANVLTF. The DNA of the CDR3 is TGTGCCAGCAGCGTAGTGGGAGGCTCTGGGGCCAACGTCCTGACTTTC.

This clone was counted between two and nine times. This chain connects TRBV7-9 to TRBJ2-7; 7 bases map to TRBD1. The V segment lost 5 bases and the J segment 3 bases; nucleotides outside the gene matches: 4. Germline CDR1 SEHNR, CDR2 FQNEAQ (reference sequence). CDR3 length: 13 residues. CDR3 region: CASSRDSNYEQYF. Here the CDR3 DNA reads TGTGCCAGCAGCCGGGACAGTAACTACGAGCAGTACTTC.

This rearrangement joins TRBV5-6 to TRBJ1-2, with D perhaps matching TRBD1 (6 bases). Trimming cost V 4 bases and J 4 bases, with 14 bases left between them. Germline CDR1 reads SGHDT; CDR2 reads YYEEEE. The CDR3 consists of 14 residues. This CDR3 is CASSHRGGRYGYTF. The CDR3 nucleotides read TGTGCCAGCAGCCACCGGGGGGGCCGCTATGGCTACACCTTC.

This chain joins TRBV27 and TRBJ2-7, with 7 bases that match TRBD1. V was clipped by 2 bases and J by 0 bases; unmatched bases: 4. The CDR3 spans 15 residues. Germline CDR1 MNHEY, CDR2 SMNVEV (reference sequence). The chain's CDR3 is CASSLTGAPSYEQYF. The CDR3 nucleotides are TGTGCCAGCAGTTTAACAGGGGCCCCCTCCTACGAGCAGTACTTC.

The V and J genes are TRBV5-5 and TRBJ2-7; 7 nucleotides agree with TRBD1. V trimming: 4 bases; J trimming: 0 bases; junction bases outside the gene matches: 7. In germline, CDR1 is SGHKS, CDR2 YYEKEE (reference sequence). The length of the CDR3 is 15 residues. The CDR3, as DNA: TGTGCCAGCAGCCTGCAGGGGGACCTCTCCTACGAGCAGTACTTC. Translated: CASSLQGDLSYEQYF.

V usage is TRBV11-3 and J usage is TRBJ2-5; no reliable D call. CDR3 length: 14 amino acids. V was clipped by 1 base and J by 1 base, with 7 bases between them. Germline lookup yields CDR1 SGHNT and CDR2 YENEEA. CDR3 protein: CASSLGAGQETQYF. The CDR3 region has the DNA TGTGCCAGCAGCTTAGGGGCCGGCCAAGAGACCCAGTACTTC.

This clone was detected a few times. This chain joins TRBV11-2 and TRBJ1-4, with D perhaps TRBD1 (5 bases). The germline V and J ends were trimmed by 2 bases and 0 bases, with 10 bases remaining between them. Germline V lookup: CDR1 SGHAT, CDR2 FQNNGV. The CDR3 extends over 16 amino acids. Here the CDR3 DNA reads TGTGCCAGCAGCTTAAAGGCAGGGACAACTAATGAAAAACTGTTTTTT. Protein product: CASSLKAGTTNEKLFF.

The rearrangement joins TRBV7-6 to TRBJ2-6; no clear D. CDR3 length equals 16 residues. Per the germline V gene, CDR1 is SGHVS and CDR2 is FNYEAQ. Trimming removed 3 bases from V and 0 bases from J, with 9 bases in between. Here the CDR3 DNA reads TGTGCCAGCAGCTTTGATACAATCTCTGGGGCCAACGTCCTGACTTTC. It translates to CASSFDTISGANVLTF.

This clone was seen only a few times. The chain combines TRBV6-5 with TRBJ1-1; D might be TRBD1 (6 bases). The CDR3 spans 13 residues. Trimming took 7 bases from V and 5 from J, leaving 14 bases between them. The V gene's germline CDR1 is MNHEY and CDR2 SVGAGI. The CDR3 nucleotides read TGTGCCAGCACCCAAAGGGGGGGAACTGAAGCTTTCTTT. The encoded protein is CASTQRGGTEAFF.

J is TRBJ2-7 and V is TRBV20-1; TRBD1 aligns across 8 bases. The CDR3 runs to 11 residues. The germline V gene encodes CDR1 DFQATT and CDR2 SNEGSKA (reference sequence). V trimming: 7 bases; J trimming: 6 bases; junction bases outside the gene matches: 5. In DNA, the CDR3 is TGCAGTGTGGACAGGGAGCTCGAGCAGTACTTC. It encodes CSVDRELEQYF.

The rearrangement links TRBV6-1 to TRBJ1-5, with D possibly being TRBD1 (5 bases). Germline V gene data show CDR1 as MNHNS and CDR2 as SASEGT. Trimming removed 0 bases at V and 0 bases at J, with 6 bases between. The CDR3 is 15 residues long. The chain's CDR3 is CASSEARDSNQPQHF. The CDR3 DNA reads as TGTGCCAGCAGTGAAGCCAGGGATAGCAATCAGCCCCAGCATTTT.

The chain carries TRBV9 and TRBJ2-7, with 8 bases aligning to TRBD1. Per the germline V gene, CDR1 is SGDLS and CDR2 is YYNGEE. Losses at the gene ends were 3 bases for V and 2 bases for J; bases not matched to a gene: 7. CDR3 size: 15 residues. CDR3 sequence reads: CASSAGTGATYEQYF. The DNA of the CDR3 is TGTGCCAGCAGCGCCGGGACAGGAGCCACCTACGAGCAGTACTTC. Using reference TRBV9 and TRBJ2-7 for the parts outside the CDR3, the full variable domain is DSGVTQTPKHLITATGQRVTLRCSPRSGDLSVYWYQQSLDQGLQFLIQYYNGEERAKGNILERFSAQQFPDLHSELNLSSLELGDSALYFCASSAGTGATYEQYFGPGTRLTVT.